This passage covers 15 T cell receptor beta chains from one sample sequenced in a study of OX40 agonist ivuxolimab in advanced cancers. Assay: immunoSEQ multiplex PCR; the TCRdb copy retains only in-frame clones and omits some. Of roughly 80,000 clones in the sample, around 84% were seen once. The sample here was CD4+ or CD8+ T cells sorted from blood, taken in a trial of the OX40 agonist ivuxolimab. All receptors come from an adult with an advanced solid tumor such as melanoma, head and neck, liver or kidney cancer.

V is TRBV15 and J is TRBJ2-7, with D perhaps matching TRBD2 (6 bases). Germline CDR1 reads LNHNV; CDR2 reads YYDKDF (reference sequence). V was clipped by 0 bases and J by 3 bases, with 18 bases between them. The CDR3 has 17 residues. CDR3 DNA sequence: TGTGCCACCAGCAGAGATTGGGGCAGGGTAGCGGTCTACGAGCAGTACTTC. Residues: CATSRDWGRVAVYEQYF.

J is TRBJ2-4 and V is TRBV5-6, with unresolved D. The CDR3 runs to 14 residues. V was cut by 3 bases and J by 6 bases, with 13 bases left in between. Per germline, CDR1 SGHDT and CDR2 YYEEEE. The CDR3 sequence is CASSSLDRSNIQYF. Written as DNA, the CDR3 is TGTGCCAGCAGCTCCCTCGACCGGTCAAACATTCAGTACTTC.

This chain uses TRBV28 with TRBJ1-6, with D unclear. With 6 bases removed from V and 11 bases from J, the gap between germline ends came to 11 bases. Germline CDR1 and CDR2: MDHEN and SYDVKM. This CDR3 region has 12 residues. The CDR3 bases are TGTGCCAGCAGGGACTTCACCGCACCCCTCCACTTT. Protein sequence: CASRDFTAPLHF.

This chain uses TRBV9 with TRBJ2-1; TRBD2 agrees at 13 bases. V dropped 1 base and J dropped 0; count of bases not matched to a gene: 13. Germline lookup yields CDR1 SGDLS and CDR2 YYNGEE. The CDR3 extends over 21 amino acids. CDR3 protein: CASSVSPGTSGVMSSYNEQFF. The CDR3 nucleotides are TGTGCCAGCAGCGTAAGTCCCGGGACTAGCGGGGTAATGAGCTCCTACAATGAGCAGTTCTTC.

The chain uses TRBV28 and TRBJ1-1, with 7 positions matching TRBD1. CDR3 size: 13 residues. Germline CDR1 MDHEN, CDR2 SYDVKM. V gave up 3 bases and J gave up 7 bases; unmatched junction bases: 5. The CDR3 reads CASSFTGVVEAFF. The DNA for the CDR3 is TGTGCCAGCAGTTTCACAGGGGTGGTTGAAGCTTTCTTT.

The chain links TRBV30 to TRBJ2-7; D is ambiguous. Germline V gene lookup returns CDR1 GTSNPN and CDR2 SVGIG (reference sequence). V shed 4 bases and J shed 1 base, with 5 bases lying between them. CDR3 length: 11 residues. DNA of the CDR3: TGTGCCTGGACCCGATCCTACGAGCAGTACTTC. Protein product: CAWTRSYEQYF.

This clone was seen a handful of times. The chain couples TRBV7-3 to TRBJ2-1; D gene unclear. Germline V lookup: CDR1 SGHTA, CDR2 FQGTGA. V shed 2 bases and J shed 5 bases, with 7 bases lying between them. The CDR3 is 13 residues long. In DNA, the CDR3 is TGTGCCAGCAGCTTACTGGGGAACAATGAGCAGTTCTTC. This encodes CASSLLGNNEQFF.

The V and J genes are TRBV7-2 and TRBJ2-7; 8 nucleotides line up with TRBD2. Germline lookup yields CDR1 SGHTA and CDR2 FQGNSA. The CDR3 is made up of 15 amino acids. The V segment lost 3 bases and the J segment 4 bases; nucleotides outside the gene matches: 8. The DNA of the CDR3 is TGTGCCAGCAGCTTGCGGGGGGACGGCGCGTACGAGCAGTACTTC. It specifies CASSLRGDGAYEQYF.

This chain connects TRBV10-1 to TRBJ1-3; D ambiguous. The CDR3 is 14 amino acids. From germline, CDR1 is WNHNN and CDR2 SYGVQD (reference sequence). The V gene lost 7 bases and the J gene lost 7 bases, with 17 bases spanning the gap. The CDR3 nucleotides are TGCGCCAGCACCGATCGTGAATTTGGGAACACCATATATTTT. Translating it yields CASTDREFGNTIYF.

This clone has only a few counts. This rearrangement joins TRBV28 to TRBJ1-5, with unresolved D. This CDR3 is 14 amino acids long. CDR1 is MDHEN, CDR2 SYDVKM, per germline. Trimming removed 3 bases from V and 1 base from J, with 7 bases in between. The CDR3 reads CASSFWQSNQPQHF. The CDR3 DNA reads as TGTGCCAGCAGTTTTTGGCAGAGCAATCAGCCCCAGCATTTT.

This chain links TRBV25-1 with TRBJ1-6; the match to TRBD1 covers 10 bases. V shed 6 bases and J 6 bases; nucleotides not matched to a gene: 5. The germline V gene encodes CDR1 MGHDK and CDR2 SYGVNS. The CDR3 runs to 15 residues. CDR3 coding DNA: TGTGCCAGCAGCGCTGGACAGGGGGGTAATTCACCCCTCCACTTT. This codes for CASSAGQGGNSPLHF.

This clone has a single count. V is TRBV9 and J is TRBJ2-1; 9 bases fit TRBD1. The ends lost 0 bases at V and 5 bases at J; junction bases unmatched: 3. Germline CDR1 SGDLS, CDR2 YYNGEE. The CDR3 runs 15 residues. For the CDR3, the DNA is TGTGCCAGCAGCGTAGCTGGGACAGGGCACAATGAGCAGTTCTTC. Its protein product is CASSVAGTGHNEQFF.

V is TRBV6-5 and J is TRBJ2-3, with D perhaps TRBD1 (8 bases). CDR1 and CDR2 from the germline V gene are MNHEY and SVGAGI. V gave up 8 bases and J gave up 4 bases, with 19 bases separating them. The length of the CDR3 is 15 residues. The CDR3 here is CASRGARGLADTQYF. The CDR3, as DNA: TGTGCCAGCCGGGGGGCCAGGGGGCTCGCAGATACGCAGTATTTT.

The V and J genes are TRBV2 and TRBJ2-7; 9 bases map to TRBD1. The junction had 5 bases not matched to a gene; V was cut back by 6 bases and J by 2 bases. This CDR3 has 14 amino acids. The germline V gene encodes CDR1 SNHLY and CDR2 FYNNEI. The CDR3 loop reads CASRRQGGPYEQYF. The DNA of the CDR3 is TGTGCCAGCAGACGACAGGGGGGTCCCTACGAGCAGTACTTC.

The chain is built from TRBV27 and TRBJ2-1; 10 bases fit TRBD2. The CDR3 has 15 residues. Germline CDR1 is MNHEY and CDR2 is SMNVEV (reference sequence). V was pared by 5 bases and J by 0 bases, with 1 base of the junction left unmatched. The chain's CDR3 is CASSLAGVSYNEQFF. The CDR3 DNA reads TGTGCCAGCAGTCTAGCGGGGGTCTCCTACAATGAGCAGTTCTTC.